The sample holds one count of the clone carrying this T cell receptor beta chain. What it binds is unknown. cDNA libraries of TCR beta carried unique molecular identifiers. Each CDR3 protein is one row after TCRdb ran MiXCR on the PCR reads. The sample includes roughly 620,000 distinct CDR3 sequences, roughly 46% of them seen just once. The data belong to a study of post-analysis software for immune sequencing data. The CDR3 length is 10 residues. Trimming stripped 8 bases from V and 11 bases from J, with 15 bases between. Per the germline V gene, CDR1 is SQVTM and CDR2 is ANQGSEA. General study findings and limits: The five TRBV segments detected at higher frequency in patients than in controls included TRBV5-6, TRBV5-1 and TRBV20-1.

The origin of this receptor is a girl aged 5-17 years with multiple sclerosis. The source material was blood. The chain joins TRBV29-1 to TRBJ2-5; no definite D call. The CDR3 DNA is TGCAGCTTTTATAGGAATGAGCAGTACTTC. Translation gives CSFYRNEQYF.